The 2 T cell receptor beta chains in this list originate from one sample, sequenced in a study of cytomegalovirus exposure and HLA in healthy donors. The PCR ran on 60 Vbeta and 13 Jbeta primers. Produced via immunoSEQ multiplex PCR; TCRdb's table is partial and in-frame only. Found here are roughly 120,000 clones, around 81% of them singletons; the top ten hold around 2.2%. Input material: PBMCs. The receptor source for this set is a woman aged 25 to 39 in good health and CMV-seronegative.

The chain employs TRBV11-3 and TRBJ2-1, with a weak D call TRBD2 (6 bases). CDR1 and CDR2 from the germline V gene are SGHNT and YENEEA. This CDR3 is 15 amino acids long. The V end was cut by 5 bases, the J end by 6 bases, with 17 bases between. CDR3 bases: TGTGCCAGCAGCGAACGGCCTAGCGCCTCCAATGAGCAGTTCTTC. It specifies CASSERPSASNEQFF.

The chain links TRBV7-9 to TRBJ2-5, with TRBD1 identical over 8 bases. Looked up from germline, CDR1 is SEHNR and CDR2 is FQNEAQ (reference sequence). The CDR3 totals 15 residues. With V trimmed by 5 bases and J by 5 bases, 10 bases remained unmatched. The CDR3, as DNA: TGTGCCAGCAGCCCAGGGGGCGGCTCGGGGGAGACCCAGTACTTC. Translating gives CASSPGGGSGETQYF.